The TCR beta chain under discussion was sequenced for a study of CD8+ T cells in alopecia areata. Whole-study context: Patients received oral tofacitinib, 5 to 10 mg twice daily, for moderate-to-severe alopecia areata. Tofacitinib ran for 6 to 18 months before 6 months off drug.

TCR sequencing used cDNA made by reverse transcription of extracted RNA. Assay used: immunoSEQ multiplex PCR; TCRdb lists only in-frame clones, some missing. This table has 150,000 or so clones, 40% to 50% appearing once. Germline V gives CDR1 LNHDA, CDR2 SQIVND (reference sequence). The CDR3 contains 19 residues. Worth noting for this clone: As yet, its antigen is unknown. The junction shows a germline mismatch at one end, possibly a read error.

Alopecia areata patients had lesional scalp punch biopsies and peripheral blood taken from them. Study-level findings and limits: Scalp lesions, especially in alopecia totalis/universalis, had higher clonality than normal scalp.

This receptor was obtained from a human donor with alopecia areata. The rearrangement joins TRBV19 to TRBJ2-7; 7 nucleotides agree with TRBD2. The sequencing input was CD4+ T cells sorted from blood. This chain's CDR3 is CASTPRPMGGGYTSNEQYF. DNA of the CDR3: TGTGCCAGTACCCCCCGCCCCATGGGGGGAGGGTATACCTCCAACGAGCAGTACTTC.